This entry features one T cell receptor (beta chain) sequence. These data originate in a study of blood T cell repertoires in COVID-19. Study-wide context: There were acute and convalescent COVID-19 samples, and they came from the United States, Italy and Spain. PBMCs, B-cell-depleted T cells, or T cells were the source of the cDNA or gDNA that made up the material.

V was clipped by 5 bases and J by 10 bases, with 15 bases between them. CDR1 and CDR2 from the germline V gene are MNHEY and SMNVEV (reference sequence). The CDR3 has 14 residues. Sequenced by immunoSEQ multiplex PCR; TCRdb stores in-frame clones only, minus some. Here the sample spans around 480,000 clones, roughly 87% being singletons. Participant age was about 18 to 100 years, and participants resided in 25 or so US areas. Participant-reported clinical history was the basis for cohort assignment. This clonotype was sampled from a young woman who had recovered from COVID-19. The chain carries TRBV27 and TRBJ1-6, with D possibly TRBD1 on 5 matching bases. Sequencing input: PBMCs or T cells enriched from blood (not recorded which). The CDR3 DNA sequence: TGTGCCAGCAGTCCCGACGGGGAGGGGTCACCCCTCCACTTT. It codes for CASSPDGEGSPLHF.